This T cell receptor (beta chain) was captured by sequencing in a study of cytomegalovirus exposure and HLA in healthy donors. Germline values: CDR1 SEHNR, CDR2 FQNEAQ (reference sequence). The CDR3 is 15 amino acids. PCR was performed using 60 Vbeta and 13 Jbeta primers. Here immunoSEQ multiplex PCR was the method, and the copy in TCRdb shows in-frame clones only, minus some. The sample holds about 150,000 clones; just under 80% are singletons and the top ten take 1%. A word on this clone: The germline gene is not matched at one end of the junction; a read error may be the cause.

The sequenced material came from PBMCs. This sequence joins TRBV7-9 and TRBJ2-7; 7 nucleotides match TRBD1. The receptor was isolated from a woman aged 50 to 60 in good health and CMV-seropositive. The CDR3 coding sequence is TGTTCCAGCAGCAAAAGAGACAGGGCAACCTACGAGCAGTACTTC. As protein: CSSSKRDRATYEQYF.